The present entry profiles one T cell receptor (beta chain) with its context. In its sample, this clonotype was seen a few times. The antigen it binds to is not known. No quality values exist for individual bases; no much larger clone is one base distant. A history of other malignancies or of prior chemotherapy or radiotherapy was absent in all patients, and node-negative disease was shown on CT and PET/CT in all patients. At each of two time points, around 5.9 milliliters of peripheral venous blood were collected in EDTA tubes. Ficoll-Paque Plus density-gradient centrifugation was used to isolate PBMCs. Right after collection, samples were kept at -80 degrees C until analysis. This record comes from a study of prognosis after radiotherapy for stage I lung cancer (dated by TCRdb to the early 2020s). For the wider study: About 20 stage I NSCLC patients were enrolled in Nanjing, China, between April 2018 and 2019. The study sequenced approximately 40 blood samples from roughly 20 patients, one before and one after SBRT per patient. Peripheral blood TCR beta repertoires were profiled in stage I NSCLC patients before and after stereotactic body radiotherapy, and the repertoires were related to distant failure. There were some 13 patients with newly diagnosed primary stage I lung tumors and roughly five patients with oligometastatic NSCLC after surgical resection of the primary tumor. Squamous cell carcinoma histology was identified in six or seven patients, and adenocarcinoma histology was identified in fewer than 15 patients. Every patient was deemed medically inoperable, around eleven because of comorbidities and more than 5 because they refused surgery. No patient received concurrent therapy alongside SBRT. SBRT was delivered in 3 to 5 fractions with a biologically effective dose of at least 100 Gy, and image-guided IMRT or VMAT was used for delivery. The cohort was made up of about a dozen men and roughly six women, with a median age of roughly 74 years and an age range of roughly 50 to 95 years. Distant metastases were developed by four of the 19 patients after SBRT, at a median of around seven months, whereas no significant progression was observed in the other 15 patients. Here is what the overall study found, with its caveats: Differences by metastasis status were reportedly seen in TRBV and TRBJ usage frequencies, involving two V genes at baseline and, after SBRT, nine or ten V genes and two J genes. After SBRT, the count of unique TCR clones dropped from a median of roughly 9,700 beforehand to roughly 7,000 afterward (Wilcoxon paired P=0.011). Whether the expanded TCR clones were tumor-specific was not determined. No adjustment for multiple comparisons was applied to any of the reported P values. The study was limited by the small cohort and short follow-up, and independent validation of the study findings is required. Post-SBRT Shannon entropy and its change from baseline were lower in patients who developed distant metastases; baseline Shannon entropy was not associated with metastases.

The junction carries 5 bases between V and J, which are trimmed by 0 bases and 5 bases respectively. Based on the germline V gene (reference sequence), the CDR1 and CDR2 sequences are SGHNT and YYREEE. Including the terminal cysteine and phenylalanine, the CDR3 comprises 13 residues. The CDR3 DNA has 39 bases and is translated from base 1. Two rounds of multiplex PCR were used to amplify the TCR beta CDR3 region from genomic DNA. The first PCR round used primers specific to each TRBV and TRBJ gene, with sequences filed in Chinese patent CN105087789A. The second PCR round used universal primers. The Roche High Pure PCR Template Preparation Kit was used to extract genomic DNA from frozen PBMCs. The libraries underwent paired-end sequencing with 151 bp reads on an Illumina HiSeq 3000. The original pipeline was this. CutAdapt was used to discard raw reads that did not contain the multiplex PCR primer sequences. High-quality paired reads were merged into contigs with PEAR. By alignment to reference sequences, MiXCR assigned TRB V, D and J gene segments to each contig. CDR3 sequences were clustered by base quality and sequence similarity to remove sequencing errors. Shannon entropy, normalized by the natural log of the productive TCR sequence number, served as the measure of diversity. Clonality was computed as one minus the ratio of Shannon entropy to the natural log of the number of unique clonotypes. Progression-free survival cut-offs for repertoire metrics were chosen using the Youden index of ROC curves, with analyses run in R 3.5.3. The public reads were reanalyzed by TCRdb: fastp trimming at Q25, MiXCR alignment, in-frame beta chains only. Each entry is one CDR3 protein sequence, shown with its most common DNA and genes. TCRdb, rather than the study authors, made the V and J calls. This sample holds tens of thousands of distinct CDR3 sequences; approximately 35% were observed only once. Of the sample, about a tenth is held by the ten largest clones.

The material sequenced was PBMCs, taken before or after stereotactic body radiation therapy (not recorded which). The sequence was obtained from a donor older than 45 with non-small cell lung cancer. The chain is assembled from TRBV5-4 and TRBJ2-2; no D gene can be assigned with confidence. The bases read TGTGCCAGCAGCTTGGCAATAACCGGGGAGCTGTTTTTT. Its protein reads: CASSLAITGELFF.